Shown below are 28 T cell receptor beta chains from a single sample sequenced in a study of cytomegalovirus exposure and HLA in healthy donors. Amplification used 60 Vbeta primers and 13 Jbeta primers. Only in-frame clones appear in the TCRdb table, and some are missing; sequencing was by immunoSEQ multiplex PCR. This sample has 210,000 or so clones; around 80% occur once, and the top ten carry roughly 0.58%. The specimen sequenced was PBMCs. Receptors originate from a woman in her thirties or forties in good health and CMV-seronegative.

J is TRBJ2-7 and V is TRBV28; TRBD1 aligns across 9 bases. Trimming cost V 6 bases and J 5 bases; bases outside gene matches: 8. The CDR3 sequence is 14 residues long. Germline CDR1 reads MDHEN; CDR2 reads SYDVKM. CDR3 loop: CASSLGQGVNEQYF. Here the CDR3 DNA reads TGTGCCAGCAGCCTGGGACAGGGCGTCAACGAGCAGTACTTC.

This clone was counted once. This chain's CDR3 is CAWSPQVSGTSTF. The CDR3 DNA reads TGTGCCTGGAGTCCCCAGGTTTCCGGGACATCCACCTTC. This chain joins TRBV30 and TRBJ1-2; TRBD1 is a possible D gene (6 bases). The V end lost 2 bases, the J end lost 13 bases, and 20 bases lay between the germline ends. The CDR3 totals 13 residues. Germline V gives CDR1 GTSNPN, CDR2 SVGIG (reference sequence).

The chain links TRBV29-1 to TRBJ1-4; TRBD1 might be the D (5 bases). V was clipped by 5 bases and J by 5 bases, with 12 bases between them. CDR1 and CDR2 from the germline V gene are SQVTM and ANQGSEA. The CDR3 loop spans 13 amino acids. As DNA, the CDR3 is TGCAGCGTTCGACCCGGGGGGAATGAAAAACTGTTTTTT. As protein: CSVRPGGNEKLFF.

The V and J genes are TRBV5-4 and TRBJ2-5; a possible D gene is TRBD1 (5 bases). The last part of the DNA fits TRBJ2-7 better; the J call may be wrong. The CDR3 length is 14 residues. Germline loops: CDR1 SGHNT, CDR2 YYREEE (reference sequence). The CDR3 loop is CASSLAPGFYEQYF. The CDR3 bases are TGTGCCAGCAGCTTGGCCCCAGGGTTTTACGAGCAGTACTTC.

The chain has TRBV7-2 and TRBJ1-3, with D unresolved. The CDR3 length is 14 residues. Germline V gives CDR1 SGHTA, CDR2 FQGNSA. The V and J ends lost 1 base and 3 bases respectively, with 7 bases between them. DNA of the CDR3: TGTGCCAGCAGCTTAGTACGGGATGGAAACACCATATATTTT. This codes for CASSLVRDGNTIYF.

CDR3 nucleotides: TGTGCCACCAGCAGAGATGAGTGGAATTCACCCCTCCACTTT. Residues: CATSRDEWNSPLHF. The chain links TRBV15 to TRBJ1-6, with D unclear. V lost 0 bases and J 7 bases, leaving 7 bases between the germline ends. Germline-derived CDR1 and CDR2 are LNHNV and YYDKDF (reference sequence). The CDR3 covers 14 residues.

The table lists this clone with a count of one. The chain joins TRBV9 to TRBJ1-6; no clear D gene. This CDR3 region has 14 residues. Looked up from germline, CDR1 is SGDLS and CDR2 is YYNGEE. V lost 2 bases, J lost 7 bases, and 10 bases lay in between. The CDR3 reads CASSVSRRNSPLHF. The CDR3 nucleotides read TGTGCCAGCAGCGTCTCGCGGAGGAATTCACCCCTCCACTTT. The whole variable domain, filled in from reference TRBV9 and TRBJ1-6, reads DSGVTQTPKHLITATGQRVTLRCSPRSGDLSVYWYQQSLDQGLQFLIQYYNGEERAKGNILERFSAQQFPDLHSELNLSSLELGDSALYFCASSVSRRNSPLHFGNGTRLTVT.

The chain uses TRBV27 and TRBJ1-6; D remains ambiguous. The CDR3 has 17 amino acids. CDR1 and CDR2 from the germline V gene are MNHEY and SMNVEV (reference sequence). The V and J ends lost 2 bases and 10 bases respectively, with 21 bases between them. This CDR3 is CASSLTSPGASGSPLHF. The DNA for the CDR3 is TGTGCCAGCAGTTTAACCTCCCCGGGAGCCTCGGGGTCACCCCTCCACTTT.

The chain couples TRBV7-2 to TRBJ1-1; possibly TRBD1 for D (6 bases). Germline loops: CDR1 SGHTA, CDR2 FQGNSA. Trimming took 5 bases from V and 0 from J, leaving 13 bases between them. The length of the CDR3 is 15 residues. CDR3 nucleotide sequence: TGTGCCAGCAGCCCTAGACAGGCCATGAACACTGAAGCTTTCTTT. This translates into CASSPRQAMNTEAFF.

The rearrangement links TRBV27 to TRBJ1-6; D perhaps matches TRBD1 (6 bases). CDR1 is MNHEY and CDR2 is SMNVEV in the germline V gene (reference sequence). V was pared by 6 bases and J by 7 bases, with 10 bases between. The CDR3 is 13 amino acids. The CDR3 bases are TGTGCCAGCAGATCGACAGGCAATTCACCCCTCCACTTT. Translating it yields CASRSTGNSPLHF.

CDR3: CASSAPGGSGNTIYF. CDR3 DNA sequence: TGTGCCAGCAGTGCCCCCGGGGGCTCTGGAAACACCATATATTTT. This rearrangement joins TRBV6-1 to TRBJ1-3, with D perhaps matching TRBD1 (5 bases). The germline V and J ends were trimmed by 4 bases and 0 bases, with 10 bases remaining between them. The CDR3 is 15 residues long. The V gene's germline CDR1 is MNHNS and CDR2 SASEGT.

The V and J genes are TRBV5-1 and TRBJ2-1; 10 positions match TRBD2. With 5 bases clipped from V and 6 bases from J, the junction kept 5 bases outside the gene matches. Germline CDR1 is SGHRS and CDR2 is YFSETQ. This CDR3 has 14 residues. CDR3 sequence reads: CASSRVAGGNEQFF. DNA for the CDR3: TGCGCCAGCAGTAGGGTAGCGGGGGGCAATGAGCAGTTCTTC. The whole variable domain, remainder taken from reference TRBV5-1 and TRBJ2-1, is KAGVTQTPRYLIKTRGQQVTLSCSPISGHRSVSWYQQTPGQGLQFLFEYFSETQRNKGNFPGRFSGRQFSNSRSEMNVSTLELGDSALYLCASSRVAGGNEQFFGPGTRLTVL.

The DNA for the CDR3 is TGTGCCAGCAGCATAGGACTATGGGAGACCCAGTACTTC. As protein: CASSIGLWETQYF. The chain carries TRBV7-3 and TRBJ2-5; TRBD2 is a possible D gene (6 bases). CDR1 and CDR2 from the germline V gene are SGHTA and FQGTGA. Trimming took off 5 bases at V and 5 bases at J, with 12 bases between the two ends. The length of the CDR3 is 13 residues.

The chain couples TRBV14 to TRBJ2-7; D is undetermined. This CDR3 comprises 15 residues. V was clipped by 1 base and J by 1 base, with 11 bases between them. Germline assignment: CDR1 SGHDN and CDR2 FVKESK. The CDR3 loop reads CASSQVFGSSYEQYF. The CDR3 nucleotides are TGTGCCAGCAGCCAAGTGTTCGGGTCTTCCTACGAGCAGTACTTC. The variable domain in full, completed from reference TRBV14 and TRBJ2-7, reads EAGVTQFPSHSVIEKGQTVTLRCDPISGHDNLYWYRRVMGKEIKFLLHFVKESKQDESGMPNNRFLAERTGGTYSTLKVQPAELEDSGVYFCASSQVFGSSYEQYFGPGTRLTVT.

This chain links TRBV5-4 with TRBJ1-1, with TRBD1 as a possible D gene (5 bases). The CDR3 runs to 13 residues. CDR1 and CDR2 from the germline V gene are SGHNT and YYREEE (reference sequence). V was trimmed by 4 bases and J by 2 bases, leaving 9 bases between them. CDR3 protein: CASSRQKNTEAFF. CDR3 coding DNA: TGTGCCAGCAGCCGACAGAAAAACACTGAAGCTTTCTTT.

The V gene is TRBV5-4, the J gene TRBJ1-4; D is perhaps TRBD1 (6 bases). The germline gives CDR1 SGHNT, CDR2 YYREEE (reference sequence). This CDR3 is built from 15 residues. Trimming cost V 0 bases and J 7 bases, with 13 bases left between them. CDR3 DNA: TGTGCCAGCAGCTTGGCCGAAGGGGGGGGTGAAAAACTGTTTTTT. Encoded protein: CASSLAEGGGEKLFF.

This chain joins TRBV11-3 and TRBJ1-1, with 9 nucleotides matching TRBD1. The CDR3 contains 18 residues. V shed 0 bases, J shed 1 base, and the junction held 9 bases outside the gene matches. Germline lookup yields CDR1 SGHNT and CDR2 YENEEA. This CDR3 is CASSLESPWTGENTEAFF. In DNA, the CDR3 is TGTGCCAGCAGCTTAGAAAGCCCCTGGACAGGGGAGAACACTGAAGCTTTCTTT.

The chain couples TRBV5-1 to TRBJ2-2, with 8 bases aligning to TRBD1. The CDR3 runs to 15 residues. The V and J ends lost 2 bases and 4 bases, in that order; junction bases with no gene match: 4. CDR1 and CDR2 from the germline V gene are SGHRS and YFSETQ. The CDR3 is CASSLGQGPTGELFF. DNA for the CDR3: TGCGCCAGCAGCTTAGGACAGGGTCCCACCGGGGAGCTGTTTTTT.

The chain carries TRBV30 and TRBJ2-7; 9 bases align to TRBD2. The CDR3 covers 13 residues. Germline loops: CDR1 GTSNPN, CDR2 SVGIG (reference sequence). Trimming cost V 4 bases and J 5 bases; bases outside gene matches: 6. Here the CDR3 reads CAWTSGASDEQYF. CDR3 bases: TGTGCCTGGACTAGCGGGGCGTCGGACGAGCAGTACTTC.

There are a few counts of this clone. J is TRBJ1-4 and V is TRBV6-8; D is perhaps TRBD1 (6 bases). CDR3 size: 14 residues. Germline CDR1 and CDR2: MNHGY and SAAAGT. The V end was cut by 2 bases, the J end by 5 bases, with 9 bases between. CDR3 nucleotide sequence: TGTGCCAGCAGTTACCCGAGGGGGAATGAAAAACTGTTTTTT. Translating gives CASSYPRGNEKLFF.

The table lists this clone with a count of one. The J gene is TRBJ2-5, the V gene TRBV6-1, with 8 bases aligning to TRBD2. The CDR3 covers 14 residues. The junction had 6 bases not matched to a gene; V was cut back by 5 bases and J by 4 bases. CDR1 and CDR2 from the germline V gene are MNHNS and SASEGT. CDR3 sequence: CASSIGGAGETQYF. The CDR3 nucleotides read TGTGCCAGCAGTATCGGGGGGGCAGGAGAGACCCAGTACTTC.

This chain links TRBV2 with TRBJ2-7; D may be TRBD2 (5 bases). From germline, CDR1 is SNHLY and CDR2 FYNNEI. Deletions cut 3 bases from V and 0 bases from J, with 12 bases between. The CDR3 extends over 15 amino acids. CDR3 coding DNA: TGTGCCAGCAGTGAGGAGCGAGGAGGCTCCTACGAGCAGTACTTC. Protein sequence: CASSEERGGSYEQYF.

This clone was seen only once. The rearrangement joins TRBV5-1 to TRBJ1-5; weak D call: TRBD1 (6 bases). The CDR3 is made up of 14 amino acids. Germline lookup yields CDR1 SGHRS and CDR2 YFSETQ. Trimming removed 3 bases from V and 7 bases from J, with 14 bases in between. The CDR3 sequence is CASSSTGQGQPQHF. The CDR3 DNA reads TGCGCCAGCAGCTCCACAGGGCAAGGGCAGCCCCAGCATTTT.

This chain links TRBV6-1 with TRBJ2-7; 10 nucleotides agree with TRBD1. Germline-derived CDR1 and CDR2 are MNHNS and SASEGT. CDR3 length: 17 amino acids. The ends lost 4 bases at V and 0 bases at J; junction bases unmatched: 9. In DNA, the CDR3 is TGTGCCAGCAGTGCCCGGGACAGGGGCGATAGCTCCTACGAGCAGTACTTC. It encodes CASSARDRGDSSYEQYF.

The rearrangement links TRBV14 to TRBJ1-4; 8 bases line up with TRBD1. This CDR3 region has 17 residues. CDR1 SGHDN and CDR2 FVKESK come from the germline V gene. With 4 bases clipped from V and 3 bases from J, the junction kept 10 bases outside the gene matches. For the CDR3, the DNA is TGTGCCAGCAGCCGATTTGACAGGGGAGTCGCTAATGAAAAACTGTTTTTT. Translated: CASSRFDRGVANEKLFF. The full variable domain, with the rest looked up from reference TRBV14 and TRBJ1-4, is EAGVTQFPSHSVIEKGQTVTLRCDPISGHDNLYWYRRVMGKEIKFLLHFVKESKQDESGMPNNRFLAERTGGTYSTLKVQPAELEDSGVYFCASSRFDRGVANEKLFFGSGTQLSVL.

This clone was counted between two and nine times. The chain uses TRBV7-9 and TRBJ1-2; TRBD1 matches 9 bases. The J segment lost 4 bases and the V segment lost 4 bases, leaving 16 bases of the junction unmatched. Germline-derived CDR1 and CDR2 are SEHNR and FQNEAQ (reference sequence). The CDR3 consists of 18 residues. The CDR3 protein is CASSYSPRTRTGAYGYTF. In DNA form, the CDR3 reads TGTGCCAGCAGCTATAGCCCTCGCACAAGGACAGGGGCCTATGGCTACACCTTC.

V gene TRBV19 combines with J gene TRBJ2-1; 11 nucleotides match TRBD2. From germline, CDR1 is LNHDA and CDR2 SQIVND (reference sequence). V gave up 3 bases and J gave up 5 bases; unmatched junction bases: 3. The CDR3 is 15 amino acids. CDR3 residues: CASSMLLAGDNEQFF. The CDR3 DNA reads as TGTGCCAGTAGTATGCTACTAGCGGGGGACAATGAGCAGTTCTTC.

The CDR3 here is CASSQGDFYNEQFF. The CDR3 DNA sequence: TGTGCCAGCAGCCAGGGGGACTTCTACAATGAGCAGTTCTTC. The chain recombines TRBV7-2 with TRBJ2-1, with D possibly being TRBD1 (7 bases). V lost 5 bases to trimming and J lost 3 bases, with 11 bases between them. The germline V gene encodes CDR1 SGHTA and CDR2 FQGNSA. CDR3 length: 14 residues. Filled out from reference TRBV7-2 and TRBJ2-1, the complete variable domain reads GAGVSQSPSNKVTEKGKDVELRCDPISGHTALYWYRQSLGQGLEFLIYFQGNSAPDKSGLPSDRFSAERTGGSVSTLTIQRTQQEDSAVYLCASSQGDFYNEQFFGPGTRLTVL.